The T cell receptor beta chain under discussion was sequenced for a study of blood T cell repertoires in COVID-19. Per the study methods: Researchers report that nucleated cell counts were estimated from reference gene primer amplification. The assay was immunoSEQ multiplex PCR, and TCRdb's table has in-frame clones only and misses some. V and J calls and clone size are as listed in that table; D and trimming were resolved from the DNA. The sample contains about 140,000 clones, approximately 88% of which appear only once. A few counts support this clone. The material sequenced was peripheral blood. The TCR comes from a woman aged 50 to 60 with acute or convalescent COVID-19.

The CDR3 DNA reads as TGTGCCAGCAGTGTCGACAGGGGGCGATCGGCAGATACGCAGTATTTT. Translation: CASSVDRGRSADTQYF. The chain has TRBV6-1 and TRBJ2-3; 10 bases are a match to TRBD1. Per germline, CDR1 MNHNS and CDR2 SASEGT. V was clipped by 4 bases and J by 4 bases; unmatched bases: 8. The CDR3 loop spans 16 amino acids.